Here is one T cell receptor (beta chain) with its context. The CDR3 runs 15 residues. Germline CDR1 KGHSH, CDR2 LQKENI. Trimming stripped 5 bases from V and 7 bases from J, with 21 bases between. The data were obtained in a study of T cell changes during pregnancy in multiple sclerosis. The data were produced by immunoSEQ multiplex PCR, yet TCRdb's version contains in-frame clones alone and is incomplete. The sample consists of more than 85,000 clones, more than 80% of them appearing once. The source of this sequence is a female donor with multiple sclerosis, enrolled in a pregnancy study. V is TRBV18 and J is TRBJ2-7; possibly TRBD1 for D (6 bases). Source: peripheral blood, taken in the second trimester of pregnancy. The CDR3 DNA reads as TGTGCCAGCTCAACCAGCCGGGACACCTTTATTGAGCAGTACTTC. This codes for CASSTSRDTFIEQYF.